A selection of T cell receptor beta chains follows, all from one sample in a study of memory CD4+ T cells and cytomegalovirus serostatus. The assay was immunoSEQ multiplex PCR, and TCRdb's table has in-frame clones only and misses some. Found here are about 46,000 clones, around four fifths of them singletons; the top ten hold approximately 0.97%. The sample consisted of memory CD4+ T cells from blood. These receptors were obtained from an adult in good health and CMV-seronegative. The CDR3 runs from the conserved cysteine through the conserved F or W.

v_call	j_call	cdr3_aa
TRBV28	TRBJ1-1	CASSLGRERGEAFF
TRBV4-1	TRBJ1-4	CASSQEAGGREKLFF
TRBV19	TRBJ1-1	CASKRTGTEAFF
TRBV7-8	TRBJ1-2	CASSPSRVLDGYTF
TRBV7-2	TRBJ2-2	CASSPPGWHRELFF
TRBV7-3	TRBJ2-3	CASSSGESDTQYF
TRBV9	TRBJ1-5	CASSNDPNQPQHF
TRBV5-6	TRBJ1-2	CASSLDARGYTF
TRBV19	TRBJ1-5	CASRSRDRNQPQHF
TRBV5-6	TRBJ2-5	CASSLGVETQYF
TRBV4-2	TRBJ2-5	CASSQGGPQETQYF
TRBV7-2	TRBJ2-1	CASSSDSNEQFF
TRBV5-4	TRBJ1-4	CASSLGRGGEKLFF
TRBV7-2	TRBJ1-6	CASAHDSLRPTLHF
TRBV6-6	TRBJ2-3	CASSLNREGTQYF
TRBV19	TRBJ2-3	CASRVGSTDTQYF
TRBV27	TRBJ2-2	CASRYGTDKHGELFF
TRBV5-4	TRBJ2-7	CASSFRDRGSGHEQYF
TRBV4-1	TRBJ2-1	CASRQPGQSSYNEQFF
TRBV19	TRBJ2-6	CASNLPGISGANVLTF
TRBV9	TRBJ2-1	CASSVRPGASEQFF
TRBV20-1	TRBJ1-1	CSARPDYEAFF
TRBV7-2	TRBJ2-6	CASSLTGTGAAVGANVLTF
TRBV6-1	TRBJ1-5	CASSGTGIQPQHF